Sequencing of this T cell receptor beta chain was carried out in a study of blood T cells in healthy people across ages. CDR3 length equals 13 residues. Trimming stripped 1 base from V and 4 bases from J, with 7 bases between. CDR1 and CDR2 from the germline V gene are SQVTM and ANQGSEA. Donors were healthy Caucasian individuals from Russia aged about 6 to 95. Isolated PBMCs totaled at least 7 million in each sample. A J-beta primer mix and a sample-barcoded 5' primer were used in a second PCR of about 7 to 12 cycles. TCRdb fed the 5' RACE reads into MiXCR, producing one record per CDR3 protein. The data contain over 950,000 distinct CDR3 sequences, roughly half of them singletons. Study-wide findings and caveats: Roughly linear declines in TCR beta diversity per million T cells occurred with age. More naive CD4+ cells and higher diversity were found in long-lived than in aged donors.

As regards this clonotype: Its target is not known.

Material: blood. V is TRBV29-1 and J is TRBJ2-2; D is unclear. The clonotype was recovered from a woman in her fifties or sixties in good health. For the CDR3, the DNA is TGCAGCGTTGAAGTACGGGTCACCGGGGAGCTGTTTTTT. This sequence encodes CSVEVRVTGELFF.